This T cell receptor (beta chain) originates from a study of T cells in Graves' hyperthyroidism and ophthalmopathy. Study background: Peripheral blood was collected at initial diagnosis, before any treatment.

Amplification of TCR beta CDR3 regions used RNA as the template. RT-PCR in the first round (using the HTBI primer set) targeted the TCR CDR3. TCRdb re-analysed the multiplex PCR reads in MiXCR, keeping a single row per CDR3 protein. In the table there are about 400,000 distinct CDR3 sequences, approximately 14% of which are singletons. Every diagnosis used clinical symptoms, serum thyroxine and TRAb, thyroid ultrasound and orbital computed tomography. The CDR3 is 15 amino acids. Germline V gene sequence: CDR1 KGHDR, CDR2 SFDVKD. The J segment lost 3 bases and the V segment lost 5 bases, leaving 4 bases of the junction unmatched. This clonotype was counted many times.

The V gene is TRBV24-1, the J gene TRBJ2-3; 10 positions agree with TRBD2. The sequenced material came from blood. The TCR sequence derives from a woman between 18 and 29 years old with Graves' hyperthyroidism. CDR3 protein: CATSGASGGTDTQYF. The CDR3 bases are TGTGCCACCAGTGGTGCTAGCGGGGGAACAGATACGCAGTATTTT.